These T cell receptor beta chains were read from a single sample in a study of metastatic and nonmetastatic thyroid tumors. TCRdb re-called clones from the PCR reads using MiXCR. Of some 60,000 clones listed, 25% to 30% were seen once; the top ten hold less than 20%. Material: blood. Receptor source: a female donor with papillary thyroid cancer or a benign thyroid nodule (not recorded which). Some clones in this sample may be carry-over from other donors' samples. The CDR3 runs from the conserved cysteine through the conserved F or W. A D gene is named only where the DNA matches it firmly. Size is stated for part of the rows, as once, few or many counts, or as a class when the clone is expanded.

DNA: TGTGCCAGCAGACAACTGAGGGAGCAGTTCTTC
CDR3: CASRQLREQFF
size: few
D: .
V: TRBV28
J: TRBJ2-1

DNA: TGTGCCAGCAGTTACGCGTCTAGCGGGAGGATAAGCTACGAGCAGTACTTC
CDR3: CASSYASSGRISYEQYF
size: few
D: TRBD2
V: TRBV6-2/TRBV6-3
J: TRBJ2-7

DNA: TGCGCCAGCATCCCCGGGACTTATGGCTACACCTTC
CDR3: CASIPGTYGYTF
size: .
D: .
V: TRBV5-1
J: TRBJ1-2

DNA: TGTGCCAGCAGCTTCGACAGGATAAACACCGGGGAGCTGTTTTTT
CDR3: CASSFDRINTGELFF
size: .
D: .
V: TRBV11-3
J: TRBJ2-2

DNA: TGTGCCAGCAGCAGGGACAGTACCCTCTACGAGCAGTACTTC
CDR3: CASSRDSTLYEQYF
size: .
D: TRBD1
V: TRBV6-1
J: TRBJ2-7

DNA: TGTGCCAGCAGTTGGACTAGCGGGACATACAATGAGCAGTTCTTC
CDR3: CASSWTSGTYNEQFF
size: .
D: TRBD2
V: TRBV12-3/TRBV12-4
J: TRBJ2-1

DNA: TGTGCCTGGGGGGGGGGTAGGTTACCCACGGCAGATACGCAGTATTTT
CDR3: CAWGGGRLPTADTQYF
size: .
D: TRBD2
V: TRBV30
J: TRBJ2-3

DNA: TGTGCCAGCAGCCCTTTTAGCGGCGACGGCTCCTACAATGAGCAGTTCTTC
CDR3: CASSPFSGDGSYNEQFF
size: few
D: .
V: TRBV9
J: TRBJ2-1

DNA: TGTGCCAGCAGTCTCGACAGGGCTACGTACGAGCAGTACTTC
CDR3: CASSLDRATYEQYF
size: .
D: TRBD1
V: TRBV28
J: TRBJ2-7

DNA: TGTGCCAGCACCGAAGCTTCTAGCGGCAATCACGAGCAGTACTTC
CDR3: CASTEASSGNHEQYF
size: .
D: TRBD2
V: TRBV6-1
J: TRBJ2-7

DNA: TGTGCCAGCAGTTACCAGGGAACCTCTGGGGCCAACGTCCTGACTTTC
CDR3: CASSYQGTSGANVLTF
size: many
D: .
V: TRBV6-2/TRBV6-3
J: TRBJ2-6

DNA: TGCGCCAGCAGCCAAGAGTATGCAATCACTGAAGCTTTCTTT
CDR3: CASSQEYAITEAFF
size: .
D: .
V: TRBV4-3
J: TRBJ1-1

DNA: TGTGCCATCAGCGGAGACGGTACTGGTGGCTACACCTTC
CDR3: CAISGDGTGGYTF
size: medium-sized
D: .
V: TRBV10-3
J: TRBJ1-2

DNA: TGCGCCAGCACCTTAGGGGGATTCACAGATACGCAGTATTTT
CDR3: CASTLGGFTDTQYF
size: few
D: .
V: TRBV5-1
J: TRBJ2-3

DNA: TGTGCCACCAGCAGAGAATCGATAAGCTCCTACGAGCAGTACTTC
CDR3: CATSRESISSYEQYF
size: .
D: .
V: TRBV15
J: TRBJ2-7

DNA: TGTGCCAGCAGAACAGGGTTCAACTATGGCTACACCTTC
CDR3: CASRTGFNYGYTF
size: few
D: .
V: TRBV6-1
J: TRBJ1-2

DNA: TGTGCCAGCAGAACCGGGACAGTCGGCTACACCTTC
CDR3: CASRTGTVGYTF
size: few
D: TRBD1
V: TRBV28
J: TRBJ1-2

DNA: TGCGCCAGCAGCTCGAGGGTCAGCACTGAAGCTTTCTTT
CDR3: CASSSRVSTEAFF
size: many
D: .
V: TRBV4-3
J: TRBJ1-1

DNA: TGTGCCAGCAGTGAGCCCCCCGGGGCCAACGTCCTGACTTTC
CDR3: CASSEPPGANVLTF
size: many
D: .
V: TRBV2
J: TRBJ2-6

DNA: TGTGCCACCAGCAGAGACAGAGGGGCTGGAAACACCATATATTTT
CDR3: CATSRDRGAGNTIYF
size: .
D: .
V: TRBV15
J: TRBJ1-3

DNA: TGCGCCAGCAGCTTGGATCAGGCACCTTACAATGAGCAGTTCTTC
CDR3: CASSLDQAPYNEQFF
size: few
D: .
V: TRBV5-1
J: TRBJ2-1

DNA: TGTGCCAGCAGTGCCAGCACATGGGGAGGCTACACCTTC
CDR3: CASSASTWGGYTF
size: few
D: .
V: TRBV6-1
J: TRBJ1-2

DNA: TGCGCCAGCCGGGGGACAGGGGCGACTGAAGCTTTCTTT
CDR3: CASRGTGATEAFF
size: .
D: TRBD1
V: TRBV5-1
J: TRBJ1-1

DNA: TGTGCCAGCAGTTACTCCGGGGGCTCCGGAAGCTCCTACAATGAGCAGTTCTTC
CDR3: CASSYSGGSGSSYNEQFF
size: few
D: .
V: TRBV6-6
J: TRBJ2-1

DNA: TGTGCCAGCAGTGAGCAGTGGGGGGGGTACGAGCAGTACTTC
CDR3: CASSEQWGGYEQYF
size: few
D: TRBD2
V: TRBV6-1
J: TRBJ2-7

DNA: TGTGCCAGCAATTTATTCTCACGAGGGAACACTGAAGCTTTCTTT
CDR3: CASNLFSRGNTEAFF
size: .
D: .
V: TRBV28
J: TRBJ1-1

DNA: TGTGCCAGCAGTCCAGATCGGCGAACTGAAGCTTTCTTT
CDR3: CASSPDRRTEAFF
size: few
D: .
V: TRBV6-1
J: TRBJ1-1

DNA: TGCGCCAGCTACGGAGAAAAACTGTTTTTT
CDR3: CASYGEKLFF
size: .
D: .
V: TRBV10-2
J: TRBJ1-4

DNA: TGTGCCAGCAGTGAAAATTTTAATAGGTTGGGGAGGAATGAGCAGTTCTTC
CDR3: CASSENFNRLGRNEQFF
size: few
D: .
V: TRBV6-1
J: TRBJ2-1

DNA: TGTGCCAGCAGTTACTCGATGGATGTCACCGGAGCGCGTGGCTACACCTTC
CDR3: CASSYSMDVTGARGYTF
size: .
D: .
V: TRBV6-2/TRBV6-3
J: TRBJ1-2

DNA: TGTGCCAGTAGTCGGGGGGGGGACAGAAGCACAGATACGCAGTATTTT
CDR3: CASSRGGDRSTDTQYF
size: many
D: .
V: TRBV19
J: TRBJ2-3

DNA: TGTGCCAGCAGCTTTTCCGGACAGGGGGCAATAGGCTACACCTTC
CDR3: CASSFSGQGAIGYTF
size: many
D: TRBD1
V: TRBV11-2
J: TRBJ1-2

DNA: TGCGCCAGCAGCCAAGATCTAGCGGGAGGGCCGGATACGCAGTATTTT
CDR3: CASSQDLAGGPDTQYF
size: many
D: TRBD2
V: TRBV4-3
J: TRBJ2-3

DNA: TGCAGTGCTAGTTTGGGGACTAGCGGTTACTACAATGAGCAGTTCTTC
CDR3: CSASLGTSGYYNEQFF
size: .
D: TRBD2
V: TRBV20-1
J: TRBJ2-1

DNA: TGTGCCAGCAGTGGGTCATGGACGCCTAGTTATGGCTACACCTTC
CDR3: CASSGSWTPSYGYTF
size: many
D: .
V: TRBV6-1
J: TRBJ1-2

DNA: TGTGCCAGCAGCTTAGAGGGGACTAGCAAAGATACGCAGTATTTT
CDR3: CASSLEGTSKDTQYF
size: .
D: TRBD2
V: TRBV11-3
J: TRBJ2-3

DNA: TGTGCCAGCAGCCAATCTAGCGGGAGGGCAGGTGAGCAGTTCTTC
CDR3: CASSQSSGRAGEQFF
size: .
D: TRBD2
V: TRBV11-1
J: TRBJ2-1

DNA: TGTGCCAGTAGCACAAGATTTAACACTGAAGCTTTCTTT
CDR3: CASSTRFNTEAFF
size: few
D: .
V: TRBV19
J: TRBJ1-1

DNA: TGTGCCAGCAGATCAGGACAGGGGAGGACTACTACCAATGAGCAGTTCTTC
CDR3: CASRSGQGRTTTNEQFF
size: .
D: TRBD1
V: TRBV12-3/TRBV12-4
J: TRBJ2-1

DNA: TGCAGTGCTATTAGCTTTGGTTTTGAAGCTTTCTTT
CDR3: CSAISFGFEAFF
size: many
D: .
V: TRBV20-1
J: TRBJ1-1

DNA: TGTGCCAGCAGTGCCTCCAGGGTTCATCAGTTCTTC
CDR3: CASSASRVHQFF
size: many
D: .
V: TRBV6-1
J: TRBJ2-1

DNA: TGTGCCAGCAGTCCGACTAGCCAGGACACCGGGGAGCTGTTTTTT
CDR3: CASSPTSQDTGELFF
size: .
D: TRBD2
V: TRBV12-3/TRBV12-4
J: TRBJ2-2

DNA: TGCAGTGCTAGGGACAGGGGCCGGACTGAAGCTTTCTTT
CDR3: CSARDRGRTEAFF
size: .
D: TRBD1
V: TRBV20-1
J: TRBJ1-1

DNA: TGTGCCTGGACCAAGACAGGGGGATACTTTGATGCTTTCTTT
CDR3: CAWTKTGGYFDAFF
size: .
D: TRBD1
V: TRBV30
J: TRBJ1-1

DNA: TGTGCCAGCAGCTTAGATCACGTCGTCTTCTCCGAGCAGTACTTC
CDR3: CASSLDHVVFSEQYF
size: .
D: .
V: TRBV11-2
J: TRBJ2-7

DNA: TGTGCCAGTAGTTACTGGGGCATACACTCTGTAAACACCATATATTTT
CDR3: CASSYWGIHSVNTIYF
size: .
D: .
V: TRBV19
J: TRBJ1-3

DNA: TGTGCCAGCAGGGAAGACAGGGGAGGCTACACCTTC
CDR3: CASREDRGGYTF
size: .
D: TRBD1
V: TRBV2
J: TRBJ1-2

DNA: TGTGCCAGCAGCGTCAAGGCGGGGCACACAGATACGCAGTATTTT
CDR3: CASSVKAGHTDTQYF
size: once
D: .
V: TRBV9
J: TRBJ2-3